This is a list of T cell receptor beta chains from one sample in a study of blood T cell repertoires in COVID-19. The assay was immunoSEQ multiplex PCR, and TCRdb's table has in-frame clones only and misses some. The table shows some 100,000 clones, with 81% occurring only once. Material for sequencing was peripheral blood. The receptors derive from a man aged 60-69 years with acute or convalescent COVID-19. Each CDR3 is given with its conserved first and last residue. Fields, in order: V gene, CDR3 length, J gene, D gene, clone size, CDR3 protein, CDR3 DNA. The D gene is left open where the match is weak. Part of the rows lack a size; the others show once, few, many or a class for expanded clones.

v_gene: TRBV5-4; len: 14; j_gene: TRBJ1-2; d_gene: TRBD1; abundance: .; CDR3aa: CASSSGTGRYGYTF; CDR3nt: TGTGCCAGCAGCAGCGGGACAGGGAGATATGGCTACACCTTC
v_gene: TRBV5-8; len: 14; j_gene: TRBJ2-1; d_gene: TRBD2; abundance: .; CDR3aa: CASRYASGYMGQFF; CDR3nt: TGTGCCAGCAGATATGCTAGCGGGTACATGGGGCAGTTCTTC
v_gene: TRBV19; len: 16; j_gene: TRBJ1-2; d_gene: TRBD1; abundance: once; CDR3aa: CASSTRQGLESYGYTF; CDR3nt: TGTGCCAGTAGTACAAGACAGGGTTTGGAGTCATATGGCTACACCTTC
v_gene: TRBV6-4; len: 16; j_gene: TRBJ1-2; d_gene: .; abundance: .; CDR3aa: CASSPSGAGANYGYTF; CDR3nt: TGTGCCAGCAGCCCCTCTGGGGCAGGGGCAAACTATGGCTACACCTTC
v_gene: TRBV11-2; len: 14; j_gene: TRBJ1-3; d_gene: .; abundance: .; CDR3aa: CASSFGSGGNTIYF; CDR3nt: TGTGCCAGCAGCTTTGGCAGCGGTGGAAACACCATATATTTT
v_gene: TRBV5-1; len: 13; j_gene: TRBJ1-1; d_gene: TRBD1; abundance: .; CDR3aa: CASRYYRGTEAFF; CDR3nt: TGCGCCAGCAGGTACTACAGGGGTACTGAAGCTTTCTTT
v_gene: TRBV7-2; len: 14; j_gene: TRBJ2-1; d_gene: TRBD1; abundance: .; CDR3aa: CASRDRGGNNEQFF; CDR3nt: TGTGCCAGCAGAGACAGGGGGGGAAACAATGAGCAGTTCTTC
v_gene: TRBV29-1; len: 13; j_gene: TRBJ1-1; d_gene: .; abundance: .; CDR3aa: CSVATGRNTEAFF; CDR3nt: TGCAGCGTTGCGACAGGAAGAAACACTGAAGCTTTCTTT
v_gene: TRBV7-2; len: 14; j_gene: TRBJ2-1; d_gene: .; abundance: once; CDR3aa: CASSLPGLSNEQFF; CDR3nt: TGTGCCAGCAGCTTACCCGGACTAAGTAATGAGCAGTTCTTC
v_gene: TRBV28; len: 12; j_gene: TRBJ1-1; d_gene: TRBD1; abundance: .; CDR3aa: CASSLSRGDAFF; CDR3nt: TGTGCCAGCAGTTTGAGCAGGGGGGACGCTTTCTTT
v_gene: TRBV7-6; len: 19; j_gene: TRBJ2-1; d_gene: TRBD1; abundance: few; CDR3aa: CASSPRGQGAISSYNEQFF; CDR3nt: TGTGCCAGCAGCCCGCGAGGACAGGGGGCTATCTCTTCCTACAATGAGCAGTTCTTC
v_gene: TRBV4-3; len: 18; j_gene: TRBJ2-3; d_gene: TRBD2; abundance: .; CDR3aa: CASSPGRLAGGFTDTQYF; CDR3nt: TGCGCCAGCAGCCCGGGTCGGCTAGCGGGGGGTTTCACAGATACGCAGTATTTT
v_gene: TRBV3-1/TRBV3-2; len: 14; j_gene: TRBJ2-7; d_gene: .; abundance: .; CDR3aa: CASSRTIVAYEQYF; CDR3nt: TGTGCCAGCAGCCGGACTATCGTGGCCTACGAGCAGTACTTC
v_gene: TRBV2; len: 13; j_gene: TRBJ2-3; d_gene: TRBD1; abundance: .; CDR3aa: CAGRDRGADTQYF; CDR3nt: TGTGCCGGCCGGGACAGGGGAGCAGATACGCAGTATTTT
v_gene: TRBV5-1; len: 15; j_gene: TRBJ1-5; d_gene: .; abundance: .; CDR3aa: CASSLAGDNGQPQHF; CDR3nt: TGCGCCAGCAGCTTGGCAGGGGATAATGGGCAGCCCCAGCATTTT
v_gene: TRBV19; len: 14; j_gene: TRBJ1-5; d_gene: .; abundance: many; CDR3aa: CASSIGASNQPQHF; CDR3nt: TGTGCCAGTAGTATAGGAGCTAGCAATCAGCCCCAGCATTTT
v_gene: TRBV11-3; len: 18; j_gene: TRBJ2-1; d_gene: .; abundance: .; CDR3aa: CASSLGPPRMRRDDEQFF; CDR3nt: TGTGCCAGCAGCTTAGGTCCGCCTAGGATGAGGCGGGACGATGAGCAGTTCTTC
v_gene: TRBV5-1; len: 14; j_gene: TRBJ2-7; d_gene: TRBD1; abundance: .; CDR3aa: CASSLDRGRDEQYF; CDR3nt: TGCGCCAGCAGCCTGGACAGGGGCCGCGACGAGCAGTACTTC
v_gene: TRBV7-9; len: 14; j_gene: TRBJ2-7; d_gene: TRBD2; abundance: .; CDR3aa: CASSSDSGTSEQYF; CDR3nt: TGTGCCAGCAGCTCAGACTCCGGGACTAGCGAGCAGTACTTC
v_gene: TRBV11-3; len: 13; j_gene: TRBJ1-1; d_gene: .; abundance: .; CDR3aa: CASSPNTDTEAFF; CDR3nt: TGTGCCAGCAGCCCAAATACAGACACTGAAGCTTTCTTT
v_gene: TRBV7-3; len: 16; j_gene: TRBJ2-2; d_gene: TRBD2; abundance: .; CDR3aa: CASSRGTSGNTGELFF; CDR3nt: TGTGCCAGCAGCAGAGGGACTAGCGGGAACACCGGGGAGCTGTTTTTT
v_gene: TRBV9; len: 14; j_gene: TRBJ1-1; d_gene: TRBD1; abundance: .; CDR3aa: CASSRTGTNTEAFF; CDR3nt: TGTGCCAGCAGCAGGACAGGGACGAACACTGAAGCTTTCTTT
v_gene: TRBV7-9; len: 15; j_gene: TRBJ2-3; d_gene: .; abundance: .; CDR3aa: CASSLRTELTDTQYF; CDR3nt: TGTGCCAGCAGCTTACGAACAGAACTCACAGATACGCAGTATTTT
v_gene: TRBV10-3; len: 16; j_gene: TRBJ1-3; d_gene: .; abundance: .; CDR3aa: CAITGAGAYSGNTIYF; CDR3nt: TGTGCCATCACCGGGGCAGGGGCCTACTCTGGAAACACCATATATTTT
v_gene: TRBV24-1; len: 14; j_gene: TRBJ2-1; d_gene: .; abundance: .; CDR3aa: CATSALVGDNEQFF; CDR3nt: TGTGCCACCAGTGCTCTAGTAGGCGACAATGAGCAGTTCTTC
v_gene: TRBV27; len: 14; j_gene: TRBJ2-7; d_gene: .; abundance: .; CDR3aa: CASSFSRGGYEQYF; CDR3nt: TGTGCCAGCAGTTTCTCCAGGGGAGGGTACGAGCAGTACTTC
v_gene: TRBV19; len: 15; j_gene: TRBJ1-6; d_gene: .; abundance: .; CDR3aa: CASRSGQNPNSPLHF; CDR3nt: TGTGCCAGTAGATCTGGACAGAATCCTAATTCACCCCTCCACTTT
v_gene: TRBV19; len: 14; j_gene: TRBJ1-6; d_gene: .; abundance: .; CDR3aa: CASSIAPLDSRLHF; CDR3nt: TGTGCCAGTAGTATAGCCCCCCTTGATTCTAGGCTCCACTTT
v_gene: TRBV19; len: 15; j_gene: TRBJ1-2; d_gene: TRBD1; abundance: .; CDR3aa: CASSFGTDSNYGYTF; CDR3nt: TGTGCCAGTAGTTTTGGGACAGATAGTAACTATGGCTACACCTTC
v_gene: TRBV7-2; len: 16; j_gene: TRBJ2-4; d_gene: TRBD2; abundance: .; CDR3aa: CASSQTGGKSKNIQYF; CDR3nt: TGTGCCAGCAGCCAAACCGGGGGGAAGTCCAAAAACATTCAGTACTTC
v_gene: TRBV29-1; len: 13; j_gene: TRBJ1-1; d_gene: .; abundance: .; CDR3aa: CSGSGHLNTEAFF; CDR3nt: TGCAGCGGGTCGGGACATCTGAACACTGAAGCTTTCTTT
v_gene: TRBV15; len: 12; j_gene: TRBJ2-3; d_gene: .; abundance: .; CDR3aa: CATSRATDTQYF; CDR3nt: TGTGCCACCAGCAGAGCGACAGATACGCAGTATTTT
v_gene: TRBV19; len: 14; j_gene: TRBJ1-2; d_gene: TRBD1; abundance: .; CDR3aa: CASSRTGSNYGYTF; CDR3nt: TGTGCCAGTAGCCGGACAGGGTCGAACTATGGCTACACCTTC
v_gene: TRBV11-1; len: 14; j_gene: TRBJ2-1; d_gene: TRBD2; abundance: .; CDR3aa: CASSLEGLAEEQFF; CDR3nt: TGTGCCAGCAGCTTAGAGGGACTAGCGGAAGAGCAGTTCTTC
v_gene: TRBV15; len: 15; j_gene: TRBJ2-1; d_gene: TRBD1; abundance: .; CDR3aa: CATSRGDRGLGEQFF; CDR3nt: TGTGCCACCAGCAGAGGGGACAGGGGCTTGGGTGAGCAGTTCTTC
v_gene: TRBV3-1/TRBV3-2; len: 16; j_gene: TRBJ1-5; d_gene: TRBD1; abundance: once; CDR3aa: CASSHTATGTNQPQHF; CDR3nt: TGTGCCAGCAGCCACACCGCGACAGGGACAAATCAGCCCCAGCATTTT
v_gene: TRBV2; len: 13; j_gene: TRBJ2-7; d_gene: .; abundance: .; CDR3aa: CASSWDIRREQYF; CDR3nt: TGTGCCAGCAGTTGGGACATCCGGAGAGAGCAGTACTTC
v_gene: TRBV25-1; len: 12; j_gene: TRBJ1-2; d_gene: .; abundance: .; CDR3aa: CASTRDSYGYTF; CDR3nt: TGTGCCAGCACCCGAGACAGCTATGGCTACACCTTC
v_gene: TRBV9; len: 15; j_gene: TRBJ1-2; d_gene: .; abundance: .; CDR3aa: CASSSAPDRYYGYTF; CDR3nt: TGTGCCAGCAGCAGCGCCCCCGACCGATACTATGGCTACACCTTC
v_gene: TRBV12-3/TRBV12-4; len: 12; j_gene: TRBJ1-4; d_gene: .; abundance: many; CDR3aa: CASSGWGVSLFF; CDR3nt: TGTGCCAGCAGTGGTTGGGGAGTTTCGCTGTTTTTT
v_gene: TRBV20-1; len: 16; j_gene: TRBJ2-3; d_gene: .; abundance: .; CDR3aa: CSASTQRAYSTDTQYF; CDR3nt: TGCAGTGCTAGTACTCAGCGGGCGTATAGCACAGATACGCAGTATTTT
v_gene: TRBV9; len: 15; j_gene: TRBJ1-3; d_gene: .; abundance: once; CDR3aa: CASSVDPGSGNTIYF; CDR3nt: TGTGCCAGCAGCGTAGACCCCGGGTCGGGAAACACCATATATTTT
v_gene: TRBV4-3; len: 16; j_gene: TRBJ1-6; d_gene: TRBD1; abundance: .; CDR3aa: CASSHQGASSHPPLHF; CDR3nt: TGCGCCAGCAGCCATCAGGGGGCCTCTTCACATCCACCCCTCCACTTT
v_gene: TRBV29-1; len: 11; j_gene: TRBJ1-1; d_gene: TRBD1; abundance: .; CDR3aa: CSGDRSTEAFF; CDR3nt: TGCAGCGGGGACAGGAGCACTGAAGCTTTCTTT
v_gene: TRBV28; len: 14; j_gene: TRBJ1-1; d_gene: .; abundance: .; CDR3aa: CASSLWAKNTEAFF; CDR3nt: TGTGCCAGCAGTTTATGGGCCAAGAACACTGAAGCTTTCTTT
v_gene: TRBV6-2/TRBV6-3; len: 15; j_gene: TRBJ2-1; d_gene: TRBD2; abundance: .; CDR3aa: CASSVPGGSYNEQFF; CDR3nt: TGTGCCAGCAGCGTCCCGGGGGGTTCCTACAATGAGCAGTTCTTC
v_gene: TRBV19; len: 12; j_gene: TRBJ2-7; d_gene: .; abundance: few; CDR3aa: CASSQGFYEQYF; CDR3nt: TGTGCCAGTTCGCAGGGGTTCTACGAGCAGTACTTC
v_gene: TRBV28; len: 15; j_gene: TRBJ2-1; d_gene: .; abundance: .; CDR3aa: CASSLPGDSYNEQFF; CDR3nt: TGTGCCAGCAGTTTACCCGGGGATTCCTACAATGAGCAGTTCTTC
v_gene: TRBV3-1/TRBV3-2; len: 15; j_gene: TRBJ1-2; d_gene: TRBD1; abundance: .; CDR3aa: CASSQDRGQGDGYTF; CDR3nt: TGTGCCAGCAGCCAAGATCGAGGACAGGGGGACGGCTACACCTTC
v_gene: TRBV9; len: 16; j_gene: TRBJ2-7; d_gene: TRBD1; abundance: .; CDR3aa: CASSVGPGTGDYEQYF; CDR3nt: TGTGCCAGCAGCGTAGGACCCGGGACAGGGGACTACGAGCAGTACTTC
v_gene: TRBV5-1; len: 15; j_gene: TRBJ2-3; d_gene: TRBD2; abundance: .; CDR3aa: CASSVAGEGPDTQYF; CDR3nt: TGCGCCAGCTCGGTAGCGGGAGAGGGCCCAGATACGCAGTATTTT
v_gene: TRBV7-2; len: 14; j_gene: TRBJ1-2; d_gene: .; abundance: .; CDR3aa: CASSLDAGGYGYTF; CDR3nt: TGTGCCAGCAGCTTAGACGCGGGAGGCTATGGCTACACCTTC
v_gene: TRBV28; len: 15; j_gene: TRBJ2-1; d_gene: TRBD1; abundance: .; CDR3aa: CASSKSTGKKSEQFF; CDR3nt: TGTGCCAGCAGTAAGTCGACAGGGAAAAAGAGTGAGCAGTTCTTC
v_gene: TRBV27; len: 15; j_gene: TRBJ2-1; d_gene: TRBD1; abundance: .; CDR3aa: CASSLSWDRVHEQFF; CDR3nt: TGTGCCAGCAGTTTATCTTGGGACAGGGTCCATGAGCAGTTCTTC
v_gene: TRBV10-3; len: 15; j_gene: TRBJ2-3; d_gene: .; abundance: .; CDR3aa: CAICASAEFTDTQYF; CDR3nt: TGTGCCATCTGCGCCTCAGCGGAATTCACAGATACGCAGTATTTT
v_gene: TRBV7-2; len: 16; j_gene: TRBJ2-2; d_gene: TRBD1; abundance: .; CDR3aa: CASSLTRGFNTGELFF; CDR3nt: TGTGCCAGCAGCCTAACCAGGGGGTTTAATACCGGGGAGCTGTTTTTT
v_gene: TRBV12-3/TRBV12-4; len: 13; j_gene: TRBJ2-7; d_gene: TRBD2; abundance: .; CDR3aa: CASSFGGGIEQYF; CDR3nt: TGTGCCAGCAGTTTCGGCGGGGGTATCGAGCAGTACTTC